A single sample is the source of the 25 T cell receptor beta chains below, sequenced in a study of T cell changes during pregnancy in multiple sclerosis. Assay: immunoSEQ multiplex PCR; the TCRdb copy retains only in-frame clones and omits some. This table holds about 100,000 clones, 92% found once. Sequences were derived from peripheral blood, sampled after pregnancy. These receptors originate from a female donor with multiple sclerosis, enrolled in a pregnancy study.

The genes are TRBV19 and TRBJ2-5, with 8 bases identical to TRBD2. The CDR3 totals 14 residues. With V trimmed by 3 bases and J by 5 bases, 5 bases remained unmatched. The germline V gene has CDR1 LNHDA and CDR2 SQIVND (reference sequence). Written as DNA, the CDR3 is TGTGCCAGTAGTATTTGGCCTAGCGGGGAGACCCAGTACTTC. This codes for CASSIWPSGETQYF.

The chain combines TRBV30 with TRBJ1-5; 8 nucleotides match TRBD1. V lost 3 bases and J lost 7; bases outside the gene matches: 11. The CDR3 is made up of 15 amino acids. Germline CDR1 is GTSNPN and CDR2 is SVGIG (reference sequence). CDR3 DNA sequence: TGTGCCTGGAGCGCATGGCAGGGGGCGAACCAGCCCCAGCATTTT. Protein sequence: CAWSAWQGANQPQHF.

The chain's CDR3 is CASWSTTRGLGMNTEAFF. The CDR3 DNA reads TGTGCCAGCTGGAGTACAACCAGGGGGCTCGGGATGAACACTGAAGCTTTCTTT. This chain connects TRBV27 to TRBJ1-1, with TRBD1 matching 8 bases. The V gene's germline CDR1 is MNHEY and CDR2 SMNVEV (reference sequence). This CDR3 is 18 amino acids long. The trim removed 8 bases at V and 0 bases at J, leaving 17 bases unmatched.

The J gene is TRBJ2-5, the V gene TRBV28; tentatively, D is TRBD1 (5 bases). The CDR3 is 12 residues long. CDR1 and CDR2 (germline): MDHEN, SYDVKM. V was clipped by 10 bases and J by 4 bases, with 13 bases between them. As DNA, the CDR3 is TGTGCCACCAACACAGGTTTAGAGACCCAGTACTTC. Translating it yields CATNTGLETQYF.

This rearrangement joins TRBV15 to TRBJ2-2; TRBD2 is a possible D gene (7 bases). The V and J ends lost 3 bases and 1 base respectively, with 15 bases between them. The CDR3 loop spans 17 amino acids. Germline values: CDR1 LNHNV, CDR2 YYDKDF (reference sequence). The chain's CDR3 is CATSRGGRGRNTGELFF. For the CDR3, the DNA is TGTGCCACCAGCAGGGGGGGGCGGGGGAGGAACACCGGGGAGCTGTTTTTT.

The V call is TRBV9, the J call TRBJ2-1; 8 positions match TRBD2. The CDR3 has 18 residues. V gave up 3 bases and J gave up 5 bases; unmatched junction bases: 16. CDR1 and CDR2 from the germline V gene are SGDLS and YYNGEE. The CDR3 region has the DNA TGTGCCAGCAGCGAGACCCTCGGAGCGGGGGTAATAGACAATGAGCAGTTCTTC. As protein: CASSETLGAGVIDNEQFF.

The chain is built from TRBV28 and TRBJ2-1; 9 nucleotides match TRBD2. From germline, CDR1 is MDHEN and CDR2 SYDVKM. The CDR3 runs to 16 residues. V lost 5 bases to trimming and J lost 4 bases; unmatched junction nucleotides: 9. CDR3 region: CASSTPGLAPYNEQFF. Here the CDR3 DNA reads TGTGCCAGCAGTACGCCTGGACTAGCGCCTTACAATGAGCAGTTCTTC.

The chain combines TRBV5-6 with TRBJ1-2, with TRBD1 matching over 7 bases. CDR1 and CDR2 (germline): SGHDT, YYEEEE. The J segment lost 8 bases and the V segment lost 4 bases, leaving 17 bases of the junction unmatched. The CDR3 sequence is 16 residues long. For the CDR3, the DNA is TGTGCCAGCAGCAAACAGGGGATGCCGACTGTGGGGGGCTACACCTTC. It codes for CASSKQGMPTVGGYTF. The whole variable domain, filled in from reference TRBV5-6 and TRBJ1-2, reads DAGVTQSPTHLIKTRGQQVTLRCSPKSGHDTVSWYQQALGQGPQFIFQYYEEEERQRGNFPDRFSGHQFPNYSSELNVNALLLGDSALYLCASSKQGMPTVGGYTFGSGTRLTVV.

This chain uses TRBV20-1 with TRBJ2-7; D ambiguous. Deletions cut 2 bases from V and 5 bases from J, with 7 bases between. Germline CDR1 DFQATT, CDR2 SNEGSKA (reference sequence). The CDR3 has 11 amino acids. The CDR3 nucleotides read TGCAGTGCTAGACCCGTCGACGAGCAGTACTTC. It translates to CSARPVDEQYF.

The chain couples TRBV5-1 to TRBJ1-6, with 9 bases aligning to TRBD1. In germline, CDR1 is SGHRS, CDR2 YFSETQ. The trim removed 4 bases at V and 10 bases at J, leaving 9 bases unmatched. This CDR3 has 15 residues. In DNA, the CDR3 is TGCGCCAGCAGCCTTCAAGGGACAGGGAGATCACCCCTCCACTTT. Residues: CASSLQGTGRSPLHF.

The DNA of the CDR3 is TGTGCCAGCTCCCGAGGGTCCGGACAGGCACTTAATTCACCCCTCCACTTT. This codes for CASSRGSGQALNSPLHF. The gene calls are TRBV18 and TRBJ1-6; 7 bases align to TRBD1. Germline-derived CDR1 and CDR2 are KGHSH and LQKENI. This CDR3 has 17 residues. After removal of 6 bases from V and 6 bases from J, the junction contained 14 bases not matched to a gene. Looking up the rest from reference TRBV18 and TRBJ1-6 gives the full variable domain: NAGVMQNPRHLVRRRGQEARLRCSPMKGHSHVYWYRQLPEEGLKFMVYLQKENIIDESGMPKERFSAEFPKEGPSILRIQQVVRGDSAAYFCASSRGSGQALNSPLHFGNGTRLTVT.

The chain joins TRBV18 to TRBJ2-7, with D possibly being TRBD1 (5 bases). Trimming left V 6 bases short and J 4 bases short, with 16 bases between. Germline CDR1 reads KGHSH; CDR2 reads LQKENI. The CDR3 runs 14 residues. The CDR3 DNA reads TGTGCCAGCTCTACCGCAGGGTCCGGGTACGAGCAGTACTTC. Amino acid sequence: CASSTAGSGYEQYF.

CDR3 loop: CASSQGSPSNYGYTF. CDR3 nucleotide sequence: TGTGCCAGCAGCCAAGGAAGTCCCAGTAACTATGGCTACACCTTC. This sequence joins TRBV4-2 and TRBJ1-2; D ambiguous. Per the germline V gene, CDR1 is LGHNA and CDR2 is YNFKEQ. V lost 1 base, J lost 1 base, and 10 bases lay in between. This CDR3 region has 15 residues.

J is TRBJ1-2 and V is TRBV7-8; TRBD1 matches at 12 bases. Germline V lookup: CDR1 SGHVS, CDR2 FQNEAQ. The CDR3 consists of 16 residues. The V gene end was trimmed by 5 bases and the J gene end by 4 bases; junction bases not matched to a gene: 8. The CDR3: CASSARDRGQGYGYTF. In nucleotides, the CDR3 is TGTGCCAGCAGCGCGAGGGACAGGGGGCAGGGCTATGGCTACACCTTC.

This clone was recorded once. The V gene is TRBV15, the J gene TRBJ1-1; D remains ambiguous. This CDR3 is built from 15 residues. The germline CDR1 and CDR2 sequences are LNHNV and YYDKDF (reference sequence). Trimming shortened V by 0 bases and J by 4 bases, and 12 bases separated the two germline ends. CDR3 nucleotides: TGTGCCACCAGCAGAGATCTCCAATCGGTCACTGAAGCTTTCTTT. This codes for CATSRDLQSVTEAFF. Based on the CDR3 plus reference TRBV15 and TRBJ1-1, the full variable domain is DAMVIQNPRYQVTQFGKPVTLSCSQTLNHNVMYWYQQKSSQAPKLLFHYYDKDFNNEADTPDNFQSRRPNTSFCFLDIRSPGLGDTAMYLCATSRDLQSVTEAFFGQGTRLTVV.

The genes are TRBV27 and TRBJ1-4; 7 nucleotides agree with TRBD1. There are 17 residues in the CDR3. Germline CDR1 reads MNHEY; CDR2 reads SMNVEV (reference sequence). The V segment lost 4 bases and the J segment 7 bases; nucleotides outside the gene matches: 15. CDR3 nucleotide sequence: TGTGCCAGCAGTTCGGGACAGAGTCATTCCATGGGTGAAAAACTGTTTTTT. Protein sequence: CASSSGQSHSMGEKLFF. The whole variable domain, remainder taken from reference TRBV27 and TRBJ1-4, is EAQVTQNPRYLITVTGKKLTVTCSQNMNHEYMSWYRQDPGLGLRQIYYSMNVEVTDKGDVPEGYKVSRKEKRNFPLILESPSPNQTSLYFCASSSGQSHSMGEKLFFGSGTQLSVL.

The J gene is TRBJ2-7, the V gene TRBV9; the D gene is possibly TRBD2 (5 bases). The CDR3 covers 13 residues. Germline values: CDR1 SGDLS, CDR2 YYNGEE. V dropped 0 bases and J dropped 2 bases, with 6 bases sitting between them. In DNA form, the CDR3 reads TGTGCCAGCAGCGTAGGAGGGACCTACGAGCAGTACTTC. Residues: CASSVGGTYEQYF.

The chain joins TRBV19 to TRBJ1-4; 7 positions agree with TRBD1. V lost 7 bases and J lost 7; bases outside the gene matches: 9. The CDR3 runs to 14 residues. Germline V lookup: CDR1 LNHDA, CDR2 SQIVND (reference sequence). Written as DNA, the CDR3 is TGTGCCAGTACAGTAGCAGGGGGAGTTGAAAAACTGTTTTTT. It encodes CASTVAGGVEKLFF.

This clone was seen only a few times. The chain uses TRBV6-4 and TRBJ2-2; D not certain. Looked up from germline, CDR1 is MRHNA and CDR2 is SNTAGT. The V end lost 3 bases, the J end lost 6 bases, and 8 bases lay between the germline ends. This CDR3 has 13 residues. The CDR3 is CASSDHVSGELFF. The CDR3 DNA sequence: TGTGCCAGCAGTGATCATGTGTCCGGGGAGCTGTTTTTT.

This chain links TRBV27 with TRBJ1-3; D gene unclear. The CDR3 sequence is 13 residues long. Per germline, CDR1 MNHEY and CDR2 SMNVEV (reference sequence). The V gene lost 3 bases and the J gene lost 4 bases, with 7 bases spanning the gap. CDR3 region: CASSFRRGNTIYF. As DNA, the CDR3 is TGTGCCAGCAGTTTCCGGAGGGGAAACACCATATATTTT.

The table lists this clone with a count of one. CDR3 nucleotide sequence: TGTGCCTGGAGTGTCGGGGGAGGAGGCTACACCTTC. It specifies CAWSVGGGGYTF. V gene TRBV30 combines with J gene TRBJ1-2; D possibly corresponds to TRBD1 (5 bases). The CDR3 covers 12 residues. CDR1 is GTSNPN and CDR2 is SVGIG in the germline V gene (reference sequence). The V and J ends lost 0 bases and 8 bases respectively, with 10 bases between them. The whole variable domain, filled in from reference TRBV30 and TRBJ1-2, reads SQTIHQWPATLVQPVGSPLSLECTVEGTSNPNLYWYRQAAGRGLQLLFYSVGIGQISSEVPQNLSASRPQDRQFILSSKKLLLSDSGFYLCAWSVGGGGYTFGSGTRLTVV.

The chain carries TRBV6-4 and TRBJ2-7; the D gene is possibly TRBD1 (5 bases). The CDR3 is 14 residues long. Germline V CDR1 and CDR2: MRHNA, SNTAGT. V lost 8 bases and J lost 3, with 17 bases in between. The CDR3 sequence is CASCKPSQGYEQYF. CDR3 in DNA: TGTGCCAGCTGTAAACCTTCGCAGGGCTACGAGCAGTACTTC.

V is TRBV27 and J is TRBJ2-6, with unresolved D. This CDR3 region has 17 residues. Germline V gene lookup returns CDR1 MNHEY and CDR2 SMNVEV (reference sequence). Trimming took off 3 bases at V and 0 bases at J, with 12 bases between the two ends. CDR3 region: CASSFFPQASGANVLTF. The CDR3 DNA sequence: TGTGCCAGCAGTTTCTTCCCGCAGGCCTCTGGGGCCAACGTCCTGACTTTC.

J is TRBJ1-3 and V is TRBV4-3; 8 bases fit TRBD1. V gave up 4 bases and J gave up 0 bases; unmatched junction bases: 2. The CDR3 consists of 15 residues. Germline V gives CDR1 LGHNA, CDR2 YSLEER. CDR3 sequence (DNA): TGCGCCAGCAGCCTCACAGGGGGCTCTGGAAACACCATATATTTT. This translates into CASSLTGGSGNTIYF.

The chain joins TRBV28 to TRBJ1-2; TRBD1 aligns across 8 bases. The CDR3 extends over 17 amino acids. Germline V gives CDR1 MDHEN, CDR2 SYDVKM. The V and J ends lost 7 bases and 4 bases, in that order; junction bases with no gene match: 17. This CDR3 is CASKFRDRDRRGYGYTF. In nucleotides, the CDR3 is TGTGCCAGCAAATTTAGAGACCGGGACAGGAGGGGCTATGGCTACACCTTC.